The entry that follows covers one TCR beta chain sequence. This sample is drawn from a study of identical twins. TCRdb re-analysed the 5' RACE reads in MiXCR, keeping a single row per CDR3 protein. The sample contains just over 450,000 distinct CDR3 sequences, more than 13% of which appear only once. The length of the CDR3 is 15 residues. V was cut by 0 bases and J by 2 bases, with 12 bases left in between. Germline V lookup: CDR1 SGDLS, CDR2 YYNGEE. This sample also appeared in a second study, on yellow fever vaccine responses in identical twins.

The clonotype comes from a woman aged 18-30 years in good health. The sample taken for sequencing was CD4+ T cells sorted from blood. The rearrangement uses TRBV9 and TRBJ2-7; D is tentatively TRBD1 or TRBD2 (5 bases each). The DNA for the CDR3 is TGTGCCAGCAGCGTAGCTGAGGGGATCCCCTACGAGCAGTACTTC. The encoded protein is CASSVAEGIPYEQYF.